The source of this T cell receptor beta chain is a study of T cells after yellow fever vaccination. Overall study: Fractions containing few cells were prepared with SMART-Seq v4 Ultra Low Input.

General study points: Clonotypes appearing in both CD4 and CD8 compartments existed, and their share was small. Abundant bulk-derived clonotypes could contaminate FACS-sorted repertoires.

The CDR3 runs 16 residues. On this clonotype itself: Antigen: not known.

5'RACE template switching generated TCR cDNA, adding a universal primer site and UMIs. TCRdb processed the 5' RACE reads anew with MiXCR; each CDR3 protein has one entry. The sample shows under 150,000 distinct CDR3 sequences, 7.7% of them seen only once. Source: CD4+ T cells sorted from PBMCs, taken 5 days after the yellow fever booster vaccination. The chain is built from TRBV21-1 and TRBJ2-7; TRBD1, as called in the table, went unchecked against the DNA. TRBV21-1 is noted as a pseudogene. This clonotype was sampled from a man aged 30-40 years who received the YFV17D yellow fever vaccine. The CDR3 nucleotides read TGTGCCAGCAGCAGGGAAGGGACAGGGTCTTCGTACGAGCAGTACTTC. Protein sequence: CASSREGTGSSYEQYF.